The 30 T cell receptor beta chains below come from one sample, sequenced in a study of control samples from healthy donors and cancer patients. Sequencing used immunoSEQ multiplex PCR; TCRdb keeps in-frame clones, though not all of them. The sample holds tens of thousands of clones, roughly 80% seen once. The sample comprised PBMCs. The receptors come from a man in his 60s with colorectal cancer.

The chain couples TRBV6-1 to TRBJ1-2; no firm D call. Trimming stripped 0 bases from V and 8 bases from J, with 10 bases between. Germline assignment: CDR1 MNHNS and CDR2 SASEGT. The CDR3 has 13 residues. CDR3 protein: CASSEAAKGGYTF. Here the CDR3 DNA reads TGTGCCAGCAGTGAAGCCGCCAAAGGGGGCTACACCTTC.

The V and J genes are TRBV25-1 and TRBJ2-1; the match to TRBD2 covers 7 bases. Germline loops: CDR1 MGHDK, CDR2 SYGVNS. J gave up 0 bases and V 5 bases, and 7 bases lay outside the gene matches. This CDR3 comprises 16 residues. The CDR3 region has the DNA TGTGCCAGCAGTTCCCTAGCGGCCAGCTCCTACAATGAGCAGTTCTTC. Translation gives CASSSLAASSYNEQFF. Supplemented by reference TRBV25-1 and TRBJ2-1, the full variable domain reads EADIYQTPRYLVIGTGKKITLECSQTMGHDKMYWYQQDPGMELHLIHYSYGVNSTEKGDLSSESTVSRIRTEHFPLTLESARPSHTSQYLCASSSLAASSYNEQFFGPGTRLTVL.

The gene calls are TRBV7-2 and TRBJ1-2, with 8 nucleotides matching TRBD1. Trimming removed 2 bases from V and 8 bases from J; junction bases left unmatched: 7. The germline V gene encodes CDR1 SGHTA and CDR2 FQGNSA. CDR3 length: 14 residues. CDR3 amino acids: CASSLLQGAWGYTF. The CDR3 DNA reads as TGTGCCAGCAGCTTATTGCAGGGGGCCTGGGGCTACACCTTC.

This chain links TRBV5-5 with TRBJ1-2; D ambiguous. V shed 3 bases and J shed 2 bases, with 17 bases lying between them. The CDR3 has 16 residues. CDR1 SGHKS and CDR2 YYEKEE come from the germline V gene (reference sequence). This CDR3 reads CASSSHLSRDNYGYTF. The CDR3 DNA is TGTGCCAGCAGCTCCCACCTATCCAGAGACAACTATGGCTACACCTTC.

The genes are TRBV5-6 and TRBJ1-1; D remains unclear. Trimming removed 4 bases from V and 6 bases from J, with 13 bases in between. The CDR3 contains 13 residues. Germline V gene lookup returns CDR1 SGHDT and CDR2 YYEEEE. The CDR3 sequence: CASSPRWVSEAFF. The CDR3 DNA sequence: TGTGCCAGCAGCCCGAGGTGGGTTTCTGAAGCTTTCTTT. The full variable domain, in which reference TRBV5-6 and TRBJ1-1 provide the parts outside the CDR3, is DAGVTQSPTHLIKTRGQQVTLRCSPKSGHDTVSWYQQALGQGPQFIFQYYEEEERQRGNFPDRFSGHQFPNYSSELNVNALLLGDSALYLCASSPRWVSEAFFGQGTRLTVV.

This clone appeared once. The rearrangement joins TRBV4-1 to TRBJ2-1; 10 nucleotides match TRBD2. The CDR3 is 17 residues long. J was trimmed by 3 bases and V by 1 base; bases with no gene match: 6. CDR1 is MGHRA and CDR2 is YSYEKL in the germline V gene. The CDR3 protein is CASSQGGLANIYNEQFF. CDR3 nucleotide sequence: TGCGCCAGCAGCCAAGGGGGACTAGCGAACATCTACAATGAGCAGTTCTTC.

The chain joins TRBV24-1 to TRBJ1-6; perhaps TRBD1 as D (6 bases). Trimming stripped 0 bases from V and 9 bases from J, with 17 bases between. The CDR3 is 17 amino acids. The germline V gene has CDR1 KGHDR and CDR2 SFDVKD. The CDR3 nucleotides read TGTGCCACCAGTGATTTGAAGACAGGCCACCTGACTTCACCCCTCCACTTT. Its translation is CATSDLKTGHLTSPLHF.

The chain has TRBV30 and TRBJ1-1, with D unresolved. CDR1 and CDR2 (germline): GTSNPN, SVGIG (reference sequence). Trimming cost V 4 bases and J 1 base, with 7 bases left between them. The CDR3 spans 12 residues. The CDR3 loop is CAWIRKNTEAFF. In DNA form, the CDR3 reads TGTGCCTGGATTAGGAAGAACACTGAAGCTTTCTTT.

The chain recombines TRBV19 with TRBJ1-5; D is ambiguous. This CDR3 is 13 amino acids long. Trimming stripped 2 bases from V and 4 bases from J, with 6 bases between. Germline V gene sequence: CDR1 LNHDA, CDR2 SQIVND (reference sequence). The CDR3 loop reads CASSIFPNQPQHF. In nucleotides, the CDR3 is TGTGCCAGTAGTATATTCCCAAATCAGCCCCAGCATTTT.

V and J are TRBV25-1 and TRBJ2-6, with D hard to call. The germline V gene has CDR1 MGHDK and CDR2 SYGVNS. CDR3 length equals 16 residues. Trimming stripped 6 bases from V and 2 bases from J, with 14 bases between. In DNA form, the CDR3 reads TGTGCCAGCAGCGAGGAAGGGCCTGCTGGGGCCAACGTCCTGACTTTC. Amino acid sequence: CASSEEGPAGANVLTF.

V gene TRBV18 combines with J gene TRBJ2-7; 8 bases align to TRBD1. Trimming at V came to 4 bases and at J to 2 bases, leaving 7 bases not matched to a gene. CDR1 and CDR2 from the germline V gene are KGHSH and LQKENI. CDR3 size: 15 residues. The DNA for the CDR3 is TGTGCCAGCTCACAAGGGGTGGACAGGGCCTACGAGCAGTACGTC. It encodes CASSQGVDRAYEQYV.

V usage is TRBV18 and J usage is TRBJ2-7, with 7 bases that match TRBD1. The CDR3 is 13 amino acids. Germline loops: CDR1 KGHSH, CDR2 LQKENI. The V and J ends lost 5 bases and 5 bases, in that order; junction bases with no gene match: 6. CDR3 amino acids: CASSAGQADEQYF. CDR3 nucleotides: TGTGCCAGCTCAGCCGGACAGGCGGACGAGCAGTACTTC.

The chain links TRBV4-3 to TRBJ2-3; D is uncertain. The CDR3 is 14 amino acids. V dropped 0 bases and J dropped 3 bases, with 7 bases sitting between them. Germline loops: CDR1 LGHNA, CDR2 YSLEER. CDR3 residues: CASSQDRLTDTQYF. As DNA, the CDR3 is TGCGCCAGCAGCCAAGATCGTTTAACAGATACGCAGTATTTT.

The V call is TRBV5-3, the J call TRBJ1-3; TRBD1 aligns across 8 bases. TRBV5-3 is identified as an open reading frame with a role that is uncertain. J was trimmed by 0 bases and V by 5 bases; bases with no gene match: 13. CDR3 length: 18 amino acids. CDR3 sequence (DNA): TGTGCCAGAAGTTCGGGGACAGGTTTCCCGTACTCTGGAAACACCATATATTTT. Protein: CARSSGTGFPYSGNTIYF.

The chain recombines TRBV6-2 or TRBV6-3 with TRBJ2-5; D is possibly TRBD2 (5 bases). The CDR3 covers 14 residues. Deletions cut 7 bases from V and 3 bases from J, with 15 bases between. CDR1 MNHEY and CDR2 SVGEGT come from the germline V gene. For the CDR3, the DNA is TGTGCCAGCACCCCCGGCGGGCTAAAAGAGACCCAGTACTTC. Protein: CASTPGGLKETQYF.

About this clone: The junction departs from the called germline gene at one end, perhaps through a read error. This same CDR3 is encoded by further DNA sequences in the sample. The chain uses TRBV6-5 and TRBJ1-2, with TRBD1 matching over 8 bases. This CDR3 has 15 residues. Germline V gives CDR1 MNHEY, CDR2 SVGAGI. The CDR3 protein is CASSYSPTGVDGYTF. CDR3 bases: TGTGCCAGTAGTTACTCCCCGACAGGGGTCGATGGCTACACCTTC.

The chain couples TRBV19 to TRBJ1-5; D is ambiguous. V lost 4 bases and J lost 3, with 13 bases in between. CDR3 length: 15 amino acids. Germline V gene sequence: CDR1 LNHDA, CDR2 SQIVND (reference sequence). The CDR3, as DNA: TGTGCCAGTAGTACCCCCCGGGTTCCCAATCAGCCCCAGCATTTT. This sequence encodes CASSTPRVPNQPQHF.

The chain joins TRBV30 to TRBJ2-7, with 7 bases matching TRBD1. After removal of 3 bases from V and 2 bases from J, the junction contained 7 bases not matched to a gene. Germline CDR1 reads GTSNPN; CDR2 reads SVGIG (reference sequence). This CDR3 has 14 amino acids. The CDR3 coding sequence is TGTGCCTGGAGCGGGGACAGTAGGCCCTACGAGCAGTACTTC. Protein product: CAWSGDSRPYEQYF.

This chain uses TRBV27 with TRBJ1-5; D unclear. This CDR3 is built from 15 residues. The germline V gene has CDR1 MNHEY and CDR2 SMNVEV (reference sequence). V was clipped by 2 bases and J by 4 bases, with 12 bases between them. The chain's CDR3 is CASSLVHSMNQPQHF. CDR3 bases: TGTGCCAGCAGTTTAGTTCACAGTATGAATCAGCCCCAGCATTTT.

This rearrangement joins TRBV3-1 (or the pseudogene TRBV3-2) to TRBJ2-7, with 9 positions matching TRBD1. Germline V gene lookup returns CDR1 LGHDT and CDR2 YNNKEL (reference sequence). The CDR3 is made up of 14 amino acids. The V and J ends lost 4 bases and 7 bases, in that order; junction bases with no gene match: 8. The CDR3 is CASSPGTGFGEQYF. In nucleotides, the CDR3 is TGTGCCAGCAGCCCCGGGACAGGGTTTGGTGAGCAGTACTTC.

This chain connects TRBV5-1 to TRBJ1-1; no firm D call. The CDR3 totals 16 residues. CDR1 and CDR2 (germline): SGHRS, YFSETQ. V was pared by 0 bases and J by 7 bases, with 19 bases between. CDR3 in amino acids: CASSLAIVTEAGEAFF. As DNA, the CDR3 is TGCGCCAGCAGCTTGGCCATTGTCACCGAGGCAGGTGAAGCTTTCTTT.

J is TRBJ1-4 and V is TRBV30; 9 bases align to TRBD1. The germline CDR1 and CDR2 sequences are GTSNPN and SVGIG (reference sequence). Losses at the gene ends were 4 bases for V and 1 base for J; bases not matched to a gene: 19. CDR3 length equals 20 residues. The CDR3 region is CAWTPQPGQGTVLTNEKLFF. The DNA of the CDR3 is TGTGCCTGGACCCCCCAGCCGGGACAGGGAACCGTGTTAACTAATGAAAAACTGTTTTTT. The full variable domain, completed using reference TRBV30 and TRBJ1-4, is SQTIHQWPATLVQPVGSPLSLECTVEGTSNPNLYWYRQAAGRGLQLLFYSVGIGQISSEVPQNLSASRPQDRQFILSSKKLLLSDSGFYLCAWTPQPGQGTVLTNEKLFFGSGTQLSVL.

This chain's CDR3 is CASSLGPGAIYF. The CDR3 coding sequence is TGTGCCAGCAGCTTGGGTCCAGGGGCCATATATTTT. The chain couples TRBV11-2 to TRBJ1-3, with D possibly TRBD1 on 6 matching bases. Trimming removed 3 bases from V and 11 bases from J, with 11 bases in between. Germline V gene sequence: CDR1 SGHAT, CDR2 FQNNGV. The length of the CDR3 is 12 residues.

By sample fraction, this clone is medium-sized (0.01 to 0.1%). This chain joins TRBV5-5 and TRBJ2-7; 8 nucleotides align to TRBD2. V shed 5 bases and J 3 bases; nucleotides not matched to a gene: 7. This CDR3 is built from 14 residues. Germline CDR1 is SGHKS and CDR2 is YYEKEE (reference sequence). The CDR3 spells CASSLRGADYEQYF. The CDR3 coding sequence is TGTGCCAGCAGTCTGCGGGGGGCCGACTACGAGCAGTACTTC.

The rearrangement uses TRBV5-4 and TRBJ2-3; 7 bases are shared with TRBD2. The CDR3 is made up of 14 amino acids. V lost 0 bases, J lost 5 bases, and 3 bases stayed unmatched. Germline V gives CDR1 SGHNT, CDR2 YYREEE (reference sequence). The CDR3 region is CASSLGGGLDTQYF. The CDR3 DNA sequence: TGTGCCAGCAGCTTGGGGGGGGGTCTAGATACGCAGTATTTT. The entire variable domain, with the rest obtained from reference TRBV5-4 and TRBJ2-3, is as follows: ETGVTQSPTHLIKTRGQQVTLRCSSQSGHNTVSWYQQALGQGPQFIFQYYREEENGRGNFPPRFSGLQFPNYSSELNVNALELDDSALYLCASSLGGGLDTQYFGPGTRLTVL.

The rearrangement joins TRBV7-9 to TRBJ1-2; D is ambiguous. V gave up 5 bases and J gave up 8 bases, with 12 bases separating them. CDR1 and CDR2 (germline): SEHNR, FQNEAQ (reference sequence). CDR3 length: 12 residues. The CDR3, as DNA: TGTGCCAGCAGCACCCCCAGGCACGGCTACACCTTC. Translating gives CASSTPRHGYTF.

The chain is built from TRBV2 and TRBJ2-1; maybe TRBD1 (6 bases). The length of the CDR3 is 14 residues. The ends were cut back, 3 bases at V and 2 bases at J, with 8 bases in the middle. From germline, CDR1 is SNHLY and CDR2 FYNNEI. This chain's CDR3 is CASSDWTAYNEQFF. The CDR3 nucleotides read TGTGCCAGCAGTGATTGGACAGCCTACAATGAGCAGTTCTTC.

The chain is built from TRBV19 and TRBJ1-1; TRBD1 is a possible D gene (6 bases). V shed 3 bases and J shed 2 bases, with 13 bases lying between them. The CDR3 is 15 residues long. CDR1 and CDR2 from the germline V gene are LNHDA and SQIVND (reference sequence). The chain's CDR3 is CASSIPTTGNTEAFF. For the CDR3, the DNA is TGTGCCAGTAGTATCCCGACGACAGGTAACACTGAAGCTTTCTTT.

The rearrangement uses TRBV10-2 and TRBJ1-5; 9 nucleotides line up with TRBD1. V dropped 6 bases and J dropped 1; count of bases not matched to a gene: 4. Germline CDR1 WSHSY, CDR2 SAAADI. The CDR3 has 15 residues. The CDR3 is CASRRGQGSNQPQHF. The CDR3 coding sequence is TGCGCCAGCAGGCGTGGACAGGGGAGCAATCAGCCCCAGCATTTT.

The J gene is TRBJ1-1, the V gene TRBV24-1; D uncertain. The CDR3 totals 13 residues. Germline V CDR1 and CDR2: KGHDR, SFDVKD. Between the trimmed V and J ends, which lost 3 bases and 1 base, there was a span of 5 bases. CDR3 sequence reads: CATSDMGNTEAFF. As DNA, the CDR3 is TGTGCCACCAGTGATATGGGGAACACTGAAGCTTTCTTT.